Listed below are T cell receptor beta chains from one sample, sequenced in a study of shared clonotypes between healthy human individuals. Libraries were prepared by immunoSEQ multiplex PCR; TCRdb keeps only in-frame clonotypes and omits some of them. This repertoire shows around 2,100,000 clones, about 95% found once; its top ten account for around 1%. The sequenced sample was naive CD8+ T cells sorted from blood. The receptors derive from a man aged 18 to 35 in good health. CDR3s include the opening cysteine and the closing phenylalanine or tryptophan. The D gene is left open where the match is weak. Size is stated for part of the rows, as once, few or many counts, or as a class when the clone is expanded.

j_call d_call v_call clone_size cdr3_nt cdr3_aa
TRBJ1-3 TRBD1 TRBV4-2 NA TGTGCCAGCAGCCAAGATCTAGGGACAGGAGGAAACACCATATATTTT CASSQDLGTGGNTIYF
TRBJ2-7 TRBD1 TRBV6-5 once TGTGCCAGCAAGGTGCAGGGGGAAGGCTACGAGCAGTACTTC CASKVQGEGYEQYF
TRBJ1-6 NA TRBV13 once TGTGCCAGCAGCTTGGGATCTAATTCACCCCTCCACTTT CASSLGSNSPLHF
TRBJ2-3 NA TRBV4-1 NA TGCGCCAGCAGCCAGTATCGATCCGGCACAGATACGCAGTATTTT CASSQYRSGTDTQYF
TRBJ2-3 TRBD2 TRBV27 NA TGTGCCAGCAGTCCCCGAGGGACTACTAGCACAGATACGCAGTATTTT CASSPRGTTSTDTQYF
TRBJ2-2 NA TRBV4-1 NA TGCGCCAGCAGCCAAGTGGAGGGCCTAGGAACCGGGGAGCTGTTTTTT CASSQVEGLGTGELFF
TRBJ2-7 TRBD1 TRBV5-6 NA TGTGCCAGCAGCGTAACGGACAGGGGCTACGAGCAGTACTTC CASSVTDRGYEQYF
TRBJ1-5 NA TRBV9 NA TGTGCCAGCAGCGTAGAAGGGTTTGGGAATCAGCCCCAGCATTTT CASSVEGFGNQPQHF
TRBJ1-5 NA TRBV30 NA TGTGCCTGGAGTCCAGATCCTACCGGTCAGCCCCAGCATTTT CAWSPDPTGQPQHF
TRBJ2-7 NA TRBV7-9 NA TGTGCCAGCAGCTTCGGACAGAACGAGCAGTACTTC CASSFGQNEQYF
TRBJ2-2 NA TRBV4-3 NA TGCGCCAGCAGCCAATCGGAGTCGGGGACCGGGGAGCTGTTTTTT CASSQSESGTGELFF
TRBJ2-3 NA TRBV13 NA TGTGCCAGCAGCCAAACGGGGGATGGCGAGGAAGGCACAGATACGCAGTATTTT CASSQTGDGEEGTDTQYF
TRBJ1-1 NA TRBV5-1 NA TGCGCCAGCAGCTGGGGAGAGAACACTGAAGCTTTCTTT CASSWGENTEAFF
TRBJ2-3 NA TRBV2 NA TGTGCCAGCAGTGGGGTCGGGGGATTCACAGATACGCAGTATTTT CASSGVGGFTDTQYF
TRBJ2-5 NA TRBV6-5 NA TGTGCCAGCAGTTACCGGGACGAAGAGGGCCAGTACTTC CASSYRDEEGQYF
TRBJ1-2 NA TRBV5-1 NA TGCGCCAGCAGCTTGGTAGGATTGGGCCAGAACTATGGCTACACCTTC CASSLVGLGQNYGYTF
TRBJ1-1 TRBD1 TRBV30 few TGTGCCTTCTCGGACAGGGAAGCTTTCTTT CAFSDREAFF
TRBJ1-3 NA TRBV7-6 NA TGTGCCAGCAGCCCGATGGGGGGAAACACCATATATTTT CASSPMGGNTIYF
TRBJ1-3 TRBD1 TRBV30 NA TGTGCCTGGATCCCTGACGGGACAGGGGGCAGAGGAAACACCATATATTTT CAWIPDGTGGRGNTIYF
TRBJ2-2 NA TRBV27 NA TGTGCCAGCAGTTCTACCCGGCCCTCCTTGAACACCGGGGAGCTGTTTTTT CASSSTRPSLNTGELFF
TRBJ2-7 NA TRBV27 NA TGTGCCAGCAGTTTATCGGGCTACGAGCAGTACTTC CASSLSGYEQYF
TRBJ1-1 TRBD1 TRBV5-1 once TGCGCCAGCAGCGAACGGACAGGGAGCAACACTGAAGCTTTCTTT CASSERTGSNTEAFF
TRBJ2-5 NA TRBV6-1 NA TGTGCCAGCAGTGAAGTAATTTGGGAAGAGGGGTTGGAGACCCAGTACTTC CASSEVIWEEGLETQYF
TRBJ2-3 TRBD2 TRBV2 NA TGTGCCAGCAGTAACCCGGCAGCGGGAGCTAGCACAGATACGCAGTATTTT CASSNPAAGASTDTQYF
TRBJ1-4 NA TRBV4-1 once TGCGCCAGCAGCCAAGAAAGAACAGAAGTGGTCGAAAAACTGTTTTTT CASSQERTEVVEKLFF
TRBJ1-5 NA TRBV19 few TGTGCCAGTCGTGGGGGATACAATCAGCCCCAGCATTTT CASRGGYNQPQHF
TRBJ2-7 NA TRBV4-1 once TGCGCCAGCAGCTACCGGGGGGCCGACTACGAGCAGTACTTC CASSYRGADYEQYF
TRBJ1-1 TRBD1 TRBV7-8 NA TGTGCCAGCAGCTTAGCGGTGGGGTTTCGGACAGGGACTGAAGCTTTCTTT CASSLAVGFRTGTEAFF
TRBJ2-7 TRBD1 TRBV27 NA TGTGCCAGCAGTTTTTCGACAGGGGAAGGGGCCTACGAGCAGTACTTC CASSFSTGEGAYEQYF
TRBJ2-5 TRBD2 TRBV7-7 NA TGTGCTAGCAGCTTAGCGTCGGGACTAGCAGAGACCCAGTACTTC CASSLASGLAETQYF
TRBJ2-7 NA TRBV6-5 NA TGTGCCAGCAGTTACCTCGAGTTACCCTACGAGCAGTACTTC CASSYLELPYEQYF
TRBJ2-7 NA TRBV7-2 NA TGTGCCAGCAGCCCCCCCTTGAGTGAACCCTCCTACGAGCAGTACTTC CASSPPLSEPSYEQYF
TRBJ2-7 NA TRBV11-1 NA TGTGCCAGCAGCTTAGGAGGGGGGGCCTACGAGCAGTACTTC CASSLGGGAYEQYF